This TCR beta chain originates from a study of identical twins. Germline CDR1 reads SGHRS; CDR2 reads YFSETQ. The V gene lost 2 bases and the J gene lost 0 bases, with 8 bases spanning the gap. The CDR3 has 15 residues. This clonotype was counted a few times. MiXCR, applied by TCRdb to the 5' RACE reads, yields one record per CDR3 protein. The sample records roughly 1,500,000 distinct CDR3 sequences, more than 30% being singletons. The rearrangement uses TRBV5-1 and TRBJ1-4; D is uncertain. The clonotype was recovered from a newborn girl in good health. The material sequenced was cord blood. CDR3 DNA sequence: TGCGCCAGCAGCTTACAGAGTGCAACTAATGAAAAACTGTTTTTT. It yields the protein CASSLQSATNEKLFF.